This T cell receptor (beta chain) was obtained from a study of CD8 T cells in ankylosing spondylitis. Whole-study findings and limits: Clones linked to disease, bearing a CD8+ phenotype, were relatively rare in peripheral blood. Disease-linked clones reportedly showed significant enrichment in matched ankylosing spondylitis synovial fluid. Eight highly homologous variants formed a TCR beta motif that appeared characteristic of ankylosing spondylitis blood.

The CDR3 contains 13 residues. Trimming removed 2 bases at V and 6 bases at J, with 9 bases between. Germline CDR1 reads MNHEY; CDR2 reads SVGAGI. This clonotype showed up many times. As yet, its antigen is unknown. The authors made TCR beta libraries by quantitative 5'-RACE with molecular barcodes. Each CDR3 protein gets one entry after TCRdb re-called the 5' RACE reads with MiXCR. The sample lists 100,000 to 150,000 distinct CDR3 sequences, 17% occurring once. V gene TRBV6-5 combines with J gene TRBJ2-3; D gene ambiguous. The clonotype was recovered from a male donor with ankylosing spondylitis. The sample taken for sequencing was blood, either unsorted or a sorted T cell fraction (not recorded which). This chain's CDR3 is CASSYRSSDTQYF. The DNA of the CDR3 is TGTGCCAGCAGTTACCGATCGTCGGATACGCAGTATTTT.